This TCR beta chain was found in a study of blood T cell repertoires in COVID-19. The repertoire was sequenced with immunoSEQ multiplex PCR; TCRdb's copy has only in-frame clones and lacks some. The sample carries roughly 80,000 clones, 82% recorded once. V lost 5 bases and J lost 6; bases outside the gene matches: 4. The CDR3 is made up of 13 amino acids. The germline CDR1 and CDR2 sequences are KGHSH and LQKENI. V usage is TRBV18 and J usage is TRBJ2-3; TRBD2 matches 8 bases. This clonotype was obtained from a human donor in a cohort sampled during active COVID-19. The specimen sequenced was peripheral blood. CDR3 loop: CASSTTSADTQYF. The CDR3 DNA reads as TGTGCCAGCTCAACGACTAGCGCGGATACGCAGTATTTT.